This TCR beta chain was identified in a study of spatial heterogeneity in lung cancer. Study-wide context: Alpha-chain sequences were detected in numbers that were consistently lower than beta-chain sequences.

This clonotype showed up many times. This beta chain slipped into a library made for alpha chains as a stray read, so its size is not meaningful. TCRdb reprocessed the 5' RACE reads via MiXCR and lists one record per CDR3 protein. Here the sample spans approximately 12,000 distinct CDR3 sequences, roughly 6.2% being singletons. Regarding time point: sample taken at primary tumor resection. Whole RNA was taken from tumor, nontumor lung or frozen PBMC; it was then sequenced unsorted. V was cut by 5 bases and J by 1 base, with 16 bases left in between. This CDR3 region has 16 residues. Germline V gene lookup returns CDR1 SEHNR and CDR2 FQNEAQ (reference sequence).

This clonotype was obtained from a male donor with early-stage non-small cell lung cancer. Specimen: normal lung tissue next to the tumor, collected at surgery. The gene calls are TRBV7-9 and TRBJ2-3; TRBD2 might be the D (6 bases). For the CDR3, the DNA is TGTGCCAGCAGCCCGTTGGGGGAGGTGGGCACAGATACGCAGTATTTT. Its protein is CASSPLGEVGTDTQYF.